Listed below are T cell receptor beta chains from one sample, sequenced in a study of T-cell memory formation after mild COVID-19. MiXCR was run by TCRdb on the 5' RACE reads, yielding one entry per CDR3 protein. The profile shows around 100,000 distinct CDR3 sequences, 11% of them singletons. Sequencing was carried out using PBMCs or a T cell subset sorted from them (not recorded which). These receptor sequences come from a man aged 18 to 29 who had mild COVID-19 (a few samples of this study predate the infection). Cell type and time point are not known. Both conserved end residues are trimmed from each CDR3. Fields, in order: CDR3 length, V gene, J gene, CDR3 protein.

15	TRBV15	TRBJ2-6	ATSAHRLTHGANVLT
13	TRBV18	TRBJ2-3	ASSPPGTSTDTQY
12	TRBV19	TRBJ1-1	ASLRTEVWTEAF
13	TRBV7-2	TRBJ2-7	ASSLAGTGTYEQY
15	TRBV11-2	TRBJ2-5	ASSLSRTGDARETQY
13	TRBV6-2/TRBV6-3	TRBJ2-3	ASTLSGSQRDTQY
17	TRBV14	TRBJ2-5	ASSQGRTSGLPIQETQY
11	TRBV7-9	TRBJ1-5	ASSDSALEPQH
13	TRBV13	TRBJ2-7	ASSGLRDSVYEQY
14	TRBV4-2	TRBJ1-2	ASSQEEGVSDYGYT
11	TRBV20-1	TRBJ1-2	SASSEGNYGYT
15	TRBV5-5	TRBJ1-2	ASNLGSSVTGNYGYT
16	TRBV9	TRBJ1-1	ASSVGSGEGTMNTEAF
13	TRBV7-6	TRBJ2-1	ASSFGTGGFDEQF
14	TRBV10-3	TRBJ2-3	AISATSGGAGDTQY
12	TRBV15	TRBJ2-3	ATSRHRATDTQY
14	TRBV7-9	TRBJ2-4	ASSTNAGVAKNIQY
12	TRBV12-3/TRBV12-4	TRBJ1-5	ASSSNRVGQPQH
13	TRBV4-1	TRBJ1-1	ASSPIGRENTEAF
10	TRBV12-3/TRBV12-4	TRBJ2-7	ASRIPLGEQY
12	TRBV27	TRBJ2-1	ASSLGSSYNEQF
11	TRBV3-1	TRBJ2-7	ASSQAGVGEQY
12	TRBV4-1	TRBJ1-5	ASSPRQGGKPQH
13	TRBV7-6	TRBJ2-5	ASSLAHKDQETQY
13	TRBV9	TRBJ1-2	ASSVGQGPNYGYT
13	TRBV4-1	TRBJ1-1	ASSQGRGGDTEAF
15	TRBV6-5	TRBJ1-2	ASSYSLSTGSAYGYT
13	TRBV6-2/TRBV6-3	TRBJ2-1	ASSNPGTGDNEQF
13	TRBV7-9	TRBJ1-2	ASRPAEGWDYGYT
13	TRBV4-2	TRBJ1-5	ASSQEPRPNQPQH
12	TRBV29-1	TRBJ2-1	SVETGPGYNEQF
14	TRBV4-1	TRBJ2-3	ASSQTTSGSTDTQY
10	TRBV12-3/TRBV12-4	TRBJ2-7	ASSLGRLEQY
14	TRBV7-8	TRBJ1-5	ASIFGEAYSNQPQH
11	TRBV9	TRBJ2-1	ASAGQGINEQF
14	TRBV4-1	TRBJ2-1	ASSQGADHLFNEQF
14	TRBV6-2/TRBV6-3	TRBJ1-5	ASSYSPSYSNQPQH
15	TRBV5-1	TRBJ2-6	ASSLRDRESGANVLT
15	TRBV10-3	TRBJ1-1	AIRASRTGDENTEAF
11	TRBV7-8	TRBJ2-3	ASSSPRGGGLT
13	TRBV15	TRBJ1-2	ATSIRTVYDYGYT
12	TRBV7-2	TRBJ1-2	ASSLDLSGYGYT
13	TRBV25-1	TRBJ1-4	ASSVGRGANEKLF
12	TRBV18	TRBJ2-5	ASSPAQGRETQY
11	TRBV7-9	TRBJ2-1	ASSLDLAGGVF
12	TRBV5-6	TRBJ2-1	ASSLPTGGDEQF
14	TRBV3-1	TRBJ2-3	ASSHGGGGLTDTQY
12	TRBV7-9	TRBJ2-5	ASSFLEQGETQY
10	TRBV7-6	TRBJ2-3	ASSWDTDTQY
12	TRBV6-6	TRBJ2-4	ASMPQGGKNIQY
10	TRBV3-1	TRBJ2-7	ASSHSQDEQY
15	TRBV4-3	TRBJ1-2	ASSQDPQEAGTYGYT
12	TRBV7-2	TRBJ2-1	ASSLPTSANEQF
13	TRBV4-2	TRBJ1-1	ASSQSGTGVTEAF